Below, 15 T cell receptor beta chains from the same sample are listed, as sequenced in a study of blood T cells in healthy people across ages (dated by TCRdb to the mid-2010s). The method was 5' RACE. Data came from an Illumina HiSeq 2500. A second PCR of roughly 7 to 11 cycles was run with a J-beta primer mix and a sample-barcoded 5' primer. TCRdb handled the public reads itself, with Q25 trimming in fastp and clone calling in MiXCR, and kept productive beta chains. Here each entry gathers all rows of one CDR3 protein and keeps the most common genes and DNA. In all, the sample holds about 1.6 million distinct CDR3 sequences, and approximately 32% of those were seen once. Clones ranked in the top ten supply approximately 10% of the sample. Sequences were obtained from blood. The receptors stem from a woman in her 30s in good health.

The chain recombines TRBV6-7 with TRBJ2-7, with TRBD2 matching 10 bases. TRBV6-7 is identified as an open reading frame with a role that is uncertain. This CDR3 region has 18 residues. With 2 bases clipped from V and 4 bases from J, the junction kept 14 bases outside the gene matches. DNA of the CDR3: TGTGCCAGCAGTTACAGCCGAAGCGGGAGGGCCGTGATGTACGAGCAGTACTTC. This encodes CASSYSRSGRAVMYEQYF.

This rearrangement joins TRBV20-1 to TRBJ2-5; possibly TRBD1 or TRBD2 for D (6 bases each). TRBJ2-1 explains the end of the DNA better; the J call may be wrong. CDR3 length: 12 amino acids. CDR1 and CDR2 (germline): DFQATT, SNEGSKA (reference sequence). The CDR3: CSARGSGETQFF. In DNA, the CDR3 is TGCAGTGCCAGGGGTAGCGGAGAGACCCAGTTCTTC.

The V call is TRBV6-5, the J call TRBJ2-5; TRBD2 agrees at 9 bases. Germline V CDR1 and CDR2: MNHEY, SVGAGI. The CDR3 is 13 residues long. The V gene end was trimmed by 5 bases and the J gene end by 5 bases; junction bases not matched to a gene: 3. CDR3 nucleotide sequence: TGTGCCAGCAGTGGCGGGGGGGCCGAGACCCAGTACTTC. It encodes CASSGGGAETQYF.

This chain connects TRBV4-2 to TRBJ2-7; D is unresolved. Germline lookup yields CDR1 LGHNA and CDR2 YNFKEQ. This CDR3 has 14 residues. V was pared by 5 bases and J by 0 bases, with 11 bases between. The CDR3 DNA follows: TGTGCCAGCAGCTTCCGACGGGTCTCCTACGAGCAGTACTTC. Translated: CASSFRRVSYEQYF.

This rearrangement joins TRBV28 to TRBJ1-5; possibly TRBD1 for D (6 bases). The V end lost 1 base, the J end lost 0 bases, and 7 bases lay between the germline ends. Germline CDR1 reads MDHEN; CDR2 reads SYDVKM. The CDR3 is 15 residues long. CDR3 bases: TGTGCCAGCAGTTTATACAGGGCTAGCAATCAGCCCCAGCATTTT. Its protein product is CASSLYRASNQPQHF. Variable domain in full (rest from reference TRBV28 and TRBJ1-5): DVKVTQSSRYLVKRTGEKVFLECVQDMDHENMFWYRQDPGLGLRLIYFSYDVKMKEKGDIPEGYSVSREKKERFSLILESASTNQTSMYLCASSLYRASNQPQHFGDGTRLSIL.

The chain couples TRBV4-1 to TRBJ1-4; 7 bases align to TRBD1. With 3 bases clipped from V and 8 bases from J, the junction kept 6 bases outside the gene matches. This CDR3 has 14 residues. The germline gives CDR1 MGHRA, CDR2 YSYEKL. The CDR3 DNA follows: TGCGCCAGCAGCCACGACAGGGAGGGCGAAAAACTGTTTTTT. It yields the protein CASSHDREGEKLFF.

This clonotype was found a few times. The genes are TRBV5-1 and TRBJ2-1; possible D gene TRBD2, 5 bases. V was trimmed by 5 bases and J by 5 bases, leaving 8 bases between them. The CDR3 is 12 residues long. Germline V gene lookup returns CDR1 SGHRS and CDR2 YFSETQ. The CDR3 loop is CASSERDNEQFF. The DNA for the CDR3 is TGCGCCAGCAGTGAGAGGGACAATGAGCAGTTCTTC. The whole variable domain, filled in from reference TRBV5-1 and TRBJ2-1, reads KAGVTQTPRYLIKTRGQQVTLSCSPISGHRSVSWYQQTPGQGLQFLFEYFSETQRNKGNFPGRFSGRQFSNSRSEMNVSTLELGDSALYLCASSERDNEQFFGPGTRLTVL.

Ten or more counts support this clonotype. For the CDR3, the DNA is TGCGCCAGCAGCTTAGGGATGACAGATACGCAGTATTTT. This codes for CASSLGMTDTQYF. V gene TRBV5-1 combines with J gene TRBJ2-3; no clear D. The germline V and J ends were trimmed by 2 bases and 3 bases, with 7 bases remaining between them. CDR1 and CDR2 from the germline V gene are SGHRS and YFSETQ. There are 13 residues in the CDR3. The complete variable domain, with remaining parts taken from reference TRBV5-1 and TRBJ2-3, reads KAGVTQTPRYLIKTRGQQVTLSCSPISGHRSVSWYQQTPGQGLQFLFEYFSETQRNKGNFPGRFSGRQFSNSRSEMNVSTLELGDSALYLCASSLGMTDTQYFGPGTRLTVL.

The V and J genes are TRBV2 and TRBJ1-4; 11 bases are shared with TRBD1. V lost 7 bases and J lost 7; bases outside the gene matches: 5. Germline loops: CDR1 SNHLY, CDR2 FYNNEI. This CDR3 comprises 14 residues. The DNA of the CDR3 is TGTGCCAGCATGAGGACAGGGGGCACTGAAAAACTGTTTTTT. Amino acid sequence: CASMRTGGTEKLFF.

The chain links TRBV4-2 to TRBJ2-5; D remains ambiguous. CDR3 length: 16 residues. CDR1 is LGHNA and CDR2 is YNFKEQ in the germline V gene. Trimming removed 4 bases at V and 5 bases at J, with 20 bases between. Here the CDR3 reads CASSLQITRQRETQYF. The DNA of the CDR3 is TGTGCCAGCAGCCTCCAGATTACAAGGCAGAGGGAGACCCAGTACTTC.

This clonotype was observed a few times. This chain uses TRBV12-3 or TRBV12-4 with TRBJ2-5, with TRBD2 matching over 11 bases. With V trimmed by 6 bases and J by 5 bases, 8 bases remained unmatched. The CDR3 totals 15 residues. CDR3 residues: CASRASGRTGETQYF. The CDR3 DNA is TGTGCCAGCAGGGCTAGCGGGAGGACCGGTGAGACCCAGTACTTC.

As for this clonotype: At one end, the junction sequence differs from germline, possibly due to a read error. The chain carries TRBV28 and TRBJ2-5; the D is unclear. This CDR3 is 14 amino acids long. Germline assignment: CDR1 MDHEN and CDR2 SYDVKM. CDR3 sequence reads: CASSPTTNQETQYF. The CDR3, as DNA: TGTGCCAGCAGTCCAACCACTAACCAGGAGACCCAGTACTTC.

This clonotype was recorded at least ten times. The J gene is TRBJ2-7, the V gene TRBV20-1; 11 positions agree with TRBD2. The CDR3 contains 16 residues. V dropped 6 bases and J dropped 6; count of bases not matched to a gene: 16. Germline values: CDR1 DFQATT, CDR2 SNEGSKA (reference sequence). The CDR3 DNA follows: TGCAGTGCCGAAGTAGGACTAGCGGGCTCTCTCGGCGAGCAGTACTTC. Translation gives CSAEVGLAGSLGEQYF.

The genes are TRBV18 and TRBJ2-5; tentatively, D is TRBD1 (5 bases). The germline gives CDR1 KGHSH, CDR2 LQKENI. V lost 0 bases, J lost 2 bases, and 13 bases lay in between. The CDR3 contains 16 residues. The CDR3 region is CASSPPTPRAQETQYF. DNA of the CDR3: TGTGCCAGCTCACCACCAACCCCCAGGGCACAAGAGACCCAGTACTTC.

Concerning this clonotype itself: It is unclear where the CDR3 begins or ends on the DNA, so no DNA is shown, and the CDR3 is as TCRdb lists it. The chain joins TRBV12-3 or TRBV12-4 to TRBJ1-4; TRBD1 is the table's D call and was not checked against the DNA. From its first to its last residue, the CDR3 has 13 amino acids. CDR3 sequence reads: CASSSSGDEKLFF.